This T cell receptor beta chain comes out of a study of OX40 agonist ivuxolimab in advanced cancers. As to this clone: The antigen is unknown.

Trimming cost V 0 bases and J 3 bases, with 7 bases left between them. Per the germline V gene, CDR1 is SGDLS and CDR2 is YYNGEE. There are 14 residues in the CDR3. General study findings and limits: Clonal expansion by week 6 occurred in CD4+ and CD8+ blood T cells (at 0.1 to 3.0 mg/kg).

This table comes from immunoSEQ multiplex PCR, and its TCRdb copy is limited to in-frame clones, with some not included. The sample lists about 91,000 clones, around 85% occurring once. The receptor was isolated from an adult with an advanced solid tumor such as melanoma, head and neck, liver or kidney cancer. This material consisted of CD4+ or CD8+ T cells sorted from blood, taken in a trial of the OX40 agonist ivuxolimab. J is TRBJ1-3 and V is TRBV9, with D tentatively TRBD1 (5 bases). The CDR3 region has the DNA TGTGCCAGCAGCGTAGTTGGGGGTGGAAACACCATATATTTT. It translates to CASSVVGGGNTIYF.